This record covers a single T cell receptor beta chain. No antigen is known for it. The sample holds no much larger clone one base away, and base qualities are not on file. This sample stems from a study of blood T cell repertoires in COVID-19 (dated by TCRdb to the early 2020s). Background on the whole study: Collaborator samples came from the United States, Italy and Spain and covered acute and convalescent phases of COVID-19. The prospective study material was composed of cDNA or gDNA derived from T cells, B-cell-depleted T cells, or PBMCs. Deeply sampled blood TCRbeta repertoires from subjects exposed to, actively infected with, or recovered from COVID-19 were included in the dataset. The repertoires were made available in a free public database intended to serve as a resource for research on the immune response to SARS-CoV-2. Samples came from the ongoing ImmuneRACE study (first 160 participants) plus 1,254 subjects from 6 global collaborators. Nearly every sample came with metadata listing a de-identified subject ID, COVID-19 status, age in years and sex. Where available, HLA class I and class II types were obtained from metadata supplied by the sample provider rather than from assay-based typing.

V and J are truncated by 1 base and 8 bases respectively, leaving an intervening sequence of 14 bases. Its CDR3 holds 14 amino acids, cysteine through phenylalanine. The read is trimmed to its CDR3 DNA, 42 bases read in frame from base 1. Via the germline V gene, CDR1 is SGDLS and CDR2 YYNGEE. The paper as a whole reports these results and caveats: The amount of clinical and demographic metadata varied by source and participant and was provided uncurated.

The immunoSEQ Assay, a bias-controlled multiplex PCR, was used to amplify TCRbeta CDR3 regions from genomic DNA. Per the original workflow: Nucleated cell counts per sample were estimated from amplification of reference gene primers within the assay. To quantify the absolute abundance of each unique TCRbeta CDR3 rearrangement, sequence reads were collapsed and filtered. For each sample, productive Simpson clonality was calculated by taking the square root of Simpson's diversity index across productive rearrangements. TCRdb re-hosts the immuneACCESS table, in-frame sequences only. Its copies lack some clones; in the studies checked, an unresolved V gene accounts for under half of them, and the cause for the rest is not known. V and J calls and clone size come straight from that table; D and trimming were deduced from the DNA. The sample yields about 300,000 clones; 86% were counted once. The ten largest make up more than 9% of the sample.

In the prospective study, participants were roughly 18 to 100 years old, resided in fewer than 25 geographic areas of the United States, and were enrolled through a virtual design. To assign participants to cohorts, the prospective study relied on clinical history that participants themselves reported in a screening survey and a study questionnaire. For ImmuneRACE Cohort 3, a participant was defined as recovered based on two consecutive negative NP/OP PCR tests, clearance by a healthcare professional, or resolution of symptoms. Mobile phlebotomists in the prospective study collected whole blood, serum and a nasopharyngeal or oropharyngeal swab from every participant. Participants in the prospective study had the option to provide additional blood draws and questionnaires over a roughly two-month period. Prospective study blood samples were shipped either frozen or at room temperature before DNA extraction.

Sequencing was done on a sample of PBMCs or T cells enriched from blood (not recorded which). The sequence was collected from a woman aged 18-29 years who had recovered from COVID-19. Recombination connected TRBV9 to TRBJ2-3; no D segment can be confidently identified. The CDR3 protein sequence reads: CASSVSPSVGTQYF. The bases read TGTGCCAGCAGCGTAAGTCCCTCGGTTGGTACGCAGTATTTT.